The 30 T cell receptor beta chains reported below all come from one sample, sequenced in a study of technical replicates of blood from a few donors. Here immunoSEQ multiplex PCR was the method, and the copy in TCRdb shows in-frame clones only, minus some. The sample includes more than 65,000 clones, just under 95% of them seen just once. Sequencing used T cells isolated from PBMCs. The source is a human donor in good health.

The V call is TRBV4-2, the J call TRBJ2-7; D possibly corresponds to TRBD1 (7 bases). This CDR3 spans 14 amino acids. Germline CDR1 reads LGHNA; CDR2 reads YNFKEQ. The ends were cut back, 4 bases at V and 3 bases at J, with 13 bases in the middle. In DNA, the CDR3 is TGTGCCAGCAGCCCCCACAGGGGAGGCTACGAGCAGTACTTC. The encoded protein is CASSPHRGGYEQYF.

Notes on this clone: The germline gene is not matched at one end of the junction; a read error may be the cause. This sequence joins TRBV5-6 and TRBJ1-5, with TRBD1 identical over 8 bases. There are 14 residues in the CDR3. In germline, CDR1 is SGHDT, CDR2 YYEEEE. CDR3 sequence: CASSFRTGNLPQHF. CDR3 nucleotide sequence: TGTGCCAGCAGCTTTCGGACAGGGAATCTGCCCCAGCATTTT.

The rearrangement joins TRBV5-1 to TRBJ1-1, with a weak D call TRBD1 (5 bases). The V end lost 2 bases, the J end lost 11 bases, and 13 bases lay between the germline ends. The CDR3 has 12 amino acids. Germline loops: CDR1 SGHRS, CDR2 YFSETQ. CDR3 coding DNA: TGCGCCAGCAGCTTCGGGGGGATAGACGCTTTCTTT. This encodes CASSFGGIDAFF. The variable domain in full, completed from reference TRBV5-1 and TRBJ1-1, reads KAGVTQTPRYLIKTRGQQVTLSCSPISGHRSVSWYQQTPGQGLQFLFEYFSETQRNKGNFPGRFSGRQFSNSRSEMNVSTLELGDSALYLCASSFGGIDAFFGQGTRLTVV.

This clone has a handful of counts. The chain employs TRBV6-6 and TRBJ1-2, with 7 bases lining up with TRBD1. This CDR3 has 15 residues. The ends lost 5 bases at V and 0 bases at J; junction bases unmatched: 6. In germline, CDR1 is MNHNY, CDR2 SVGAGI (reference sequence). CDR3 loop: CASSALRGSNYGYTF. The DNA of the CDR3 is TGTGCCAGCAGTGCGCTCAGGGGGTCTAACTATGGCTACACCTTC.

The genes are TRBV10-3 and TRBJ1-1, with D tentatively TRBD1 (5 bases). Trimming removed 4 bases from V and 10 bases from J, with 10 bases in between. CDR3 length: 11 amino acids. From germline, CDR1 is ENHRY and CDR2 SYGVKD. As DNA, the CDR3 is TGTGCCATCAGTGTAGGGGATAGAGCTTTCTTT. As protein: CAISVGDRAFF.

This rearrangement joins TRBV4-1 to TRBJ1-2; D gene ambiguous. Germline CDR1 and CDR2: MGHRA and YSYEKL. The CDR3 runs 14 residues. With 5 bases removed from V and 6 bases from J, the gap between germline ends came to 16 bases. CDR3 bases: TGCGCCAGCAGCTCCCGACAAATTACCGATGGCTACACCTTC. Translated, it gives CASSSRQITDGYTF.

This chain links TRBV19 with TRBJ2-7, with 8 bases lining up with TRBD1. This CDR3 spans 14 amino acids. Germline assignment: CDR1 LNHDA and CDR2 SQIVND (reference sequence). The V segment lost 4 bases and the J segment 3 bases; nucleotides outside the gene matches: 5. The CDR3 region has the DNA TGTGCCAGTAGTAGGGGACAGGAATACTACGAGCAGTACTTC. Translating it yields CASSRGQEYYEQYF.

V is TRBV27 and J is TRBJ1-2, with a possible D match to TRBD1 (6 bases). The CDR3 extends over 14 amino acids. CDR1 MNHEY and CDR2 SMNVEV come from the germline V gene (reference sequence). V was trimmed by 6 bases and J by 2 bases, leaving 13 bases between them. The CDR3 sequence: CASSQRGHNYGYTF. In DNA, the CDR3 is TGTGCCAGCAGCCAAAGGGGACACAACTATGGCTACACCTTC.

The V gene is TRBV6-4, the J gene TRBJ2-7; unclear D gene. CDR3 size: 11 residues. Between the trimmed V and J ends, which lost 10 bases and 3 bases, there was a span of 10 bases. The germline gives CDR1 MRHNA, CDR2 SNTAGT. The CDR3 loop reads CATLRSYEQYF. CDR3 in DNA: TGTGCCACCCTTCGCAGCTACGAGCAGTACTTC.

The chain joins TRBV10-1 to TRBJ1-2, with no clear D. There are 13 residues in the CDR3. V was cut by 8 bases and J by 0 bases, with 10 bases left in between. Germline V gene sequence: CDR1 WNHNN, CDR2 SYGVQD (reference sequence). In DNA form, the CDR3 reads TGCGCCAGCCTTGAGCGGGCTAACTATGGCTACACCTTC. Translating gives CASLERANYGYTF.

This chain links TRBV20-1 with TRBJ1-1; TRBD1 might be the D (6 bases). CDR1 DFQATT and CDR2 SNEGSKA come from the germline V gene (reference sequence). Trimming stripped 4 bases from V and 8 bases from J, with 11 bases between. The CDR3 sequence is 11 residues long. Here the CDR3 DNA reads TGCAGTGCTACCTACAGGGAGGAAGCTTTCTTT. Translating it yields CSATYREEAFF.

The chain recombines TRBV7-3 with TRBJ1-2; 8 bases align to TRBD1. Per the germline V gene, CDR1 is SGHTA and CDR2 is FQGTGA. The junction had 7 bases not matched to a gene; V was cut back by 5 bases and J by 2 bases. This CDR3 contains 15 residues. For the CDR3, the DNA is TGTGCCAGCAGCGAAGGGACAGGCTCAAACTATGGCTACACCTTC. This sequence encodes CASSEGTGSNYGYTF.

The CDR3 loop is CASSFSLDRAKIYEQYF. As DNA, the CDR3 is TGTGCCAGCAGTTTCTCCCTTGACAGGGCGAAAATCTACGAGCAGTACTTC. The V and J genes are TRBV28 and TRBJ2-7; 7 bases are a match to TRBD1. After removal of 3 bases from V and 3 bases from J, the junction contained 14 bases not matched to a gene. Germline V gene sequence: CDR1 MDHEN, CDR2 SYDVKM. The CDR3 contains 17 residues. The full variable domain, rest sourced from reference TRBV28 and TRBJ2-7, is DVKVTQSSRYLVKRTGEKVFLECVQDMDHENMFWYRQDPGLGLRLIYFSYDVKMKEKGDIPEGYSVSREKKERFSLILESASTNQTSMYLCASSFSLDRAKIYEQYFGPGTRLTVT.

V is TRBV5-1 and J is TRBJ1-2; 9 bases line up with TRBD1. Germline loops: CDR1 SGHRS, CDR2 YFSETQ. Germline trimming cut 7 bases from V and 6 bases from J; bases unmatched to any gene: 4. The CDR3 consists of 12 residues. This chain's CDR3 is CASRTGGDGYTF. The CDR3 DNA sequence: TGCGCCAGCCGAACAGGGGGCGATGGCTACACCTTC.

The chain uses TRBV25-1 and TRBJ2-1; D gene unclear. The CDR3 is 14 residues long. Germline V gene sequence: CDR1 MGHDK, CDR2 SYGVNS. Trimming stripped 8 bases from V and 4 bases from J, with 15 bases between. The CDR3: CASAPMHLYNEQFF. The CDR3 DNA sequence: TGTGCCAGCGCTCCTATGCACCTTTACAATGAGCAGTTCTTC.

The chain employs TRBV29-1 and TRBJ1-3, with D hard to call. Deletions cut 3 bases from V and 4 bases from J, with 7 bases between. The CDR3 is made up of 12 amino acids. Germline-derived CDR1 and CDR2 are SQVTM and ANQGSEA. The CDR3, as DNA: TGCAGCGTTGAGGGGAGAGGAAACACCATATATTTT. Translation: CSVEGRGNTIYF.

This clone has a single count. The chain is built from TRBV5-1 and TRBJ1-1, with D perhaps TRBD1 (6 bases). The V end lost 3 bases, the J end lost 11 bases, and 17 bases lay between the germline ends. Germline loops: CDR1 SGHRS, CDR2 YFSETQ. The CDR3 runs 13 residues. The CDR3 coding sequence is TGCGCCAGCAGCTGGACAGACCTAGGTGCGGCTTTCTTT. Its protein is CASSWTDLGAAFF.

The chain employs TRBV7-2 and TRBJ2-7; 7 bases agree with TRBD2. The CDR3 consists of 13 residues. CDR1 and CDR2 (germline): SGHTA, FQGNSA. Unmatched junction bases numbered 2, after V lost 4 bases and J lost 2 bases. DNA of the CDR3: TGTGCCAGCAGCTCGCTAGCGGCCTACGAGCAGTACTTC. This encodes CASSSLAAYEQYF.

The chain is built from TRBV15 and TRBJ2-1; D perhaps matches TRBD2 (5 bases). The CDR3 length is 14 residues. V was trimmed by 4 bases and J by 8 bases, leaving 15 bases between them. Germline CDR1 and CDR2: LNHNV and YYDKDF (reference sequence). CDR3 in DNA: TGTGCCACCAGCATCCGGGGTAGCCCGGATGAGCAGTTCTTC. Translating gives CATSIRGSPDEQFF.

The V gene is TRBV9, the J gene TRBJ2-5; 7 bases match TRBD1. The germline V gene has CDR1 SGDLS and CDR2 YYNGEE. CDR3 size: 15 residues. Trimming took 4 bases from V and 3 from J; bases not matched to a gene: 9. The chain's CDR3 is CASSRRTGKKETQYF. CDR3 in DNA: TGTGCCAGCAGCCGCCGGACAGGAAAAAAAGAGACCCAGTACTTC.

The V call is TRBV6-6, the J call TRBJ1-2, with 10 nucleotides matching TRBD1. CDR1 and CDR2 (germline): MNHNY, SVGAGI (reference sequence). This CDR3 comprises 15 residues. The V segment lost 0 bases and the J segment 7 bases; nucleotides outside the gene matches: 5. CDR3 sequence (DNA): TGTGCCAGCAGTTACTCATTTCGGGACAGGGGTGGCTACACCTTC. This sequence encodes CASSYSFRDRGGYTF.

The chain carries TRBV6-1 and TRBJ2-5; D not certain. The germline CDR1 and CDR2 sequences are MNHNS and SASEGT. The CDR3 has 14 residues. V lost 3 bases and J lost 5, with 13 bases in between. CDR3 sequence (DNA): TGTGCCAGCAGTGAGATACAGTACCGGGAGACCCAGTACTTC. This gives the protein CASSEIQYRETQYF.

V gene TRBV10-3 combines with J gene TRBJ2-3, with 11 bases fitting TRBD2. The CDR3 contains 14 residues. Trimming at V came to 4 bases and at J to 3 bases, leaving 0 bases not matched to a gene. CDR1 is ENHRY, CDR2 SYGVKD, per germline. CDR3 DNA sequence: TGTGCCATCAGTGGGACTAGCGGGACAGATACGCAGTATTTT. It translates to CAISGTSGTDTQYF.

The chain uses TRBV5-1 and TRBJ1-3, with 9 bases identical to TRBD1. The length of the CDR3 is 16 residues. Per germline, CDR1 SGHRS and CDR2 YFSETQ. V trimming: 4 bases; J trimming: 7 bases; junction bases outside the gene matches: 12. The CDR3, as DNA: TGCGCCAGCAGCAGGTCCGGGGACAGGGTCCCTAACACCATATATTTT. It codes for CASSRSGDRVPNTIYF.

The V call is TRBV6-5, the J call TRBJ2-4; TRBD1 aligns across 9 bases. Per germline, CDR1 MNHEY and CDR2 SVGAGI. The CDR3 has 15 amino acids. V shed 2 bases, J shed 12 bases, and the junction held 11 bases outside the gene matches. In DNA form, the CDR3 reads TGTGCCAGCAGTTACCGGGACAGGGAGGGGTTCGATCAGTACTTC. Protein: CASSYRDREGFDQYF.

The chain combines TRBV7-9 with TRBJ1-3; D is possibly TRBD1 (6 bases). The V gene lost 4 bases and the J gene lost 4 bases, with 8 bases spanning the gap. The germline V gene encodes CDR1 SEHNR and CDR2 FQNEAQ (reference sequence). The CDR3 has 13 residues. This CDR3 is CASSSGAGNTIYF. The CDR3 DNA follows: TGTGCCAGCAGCTCAGGGGCCGGAAACACCATATATTTT.

V and J are TRBV5-1 and TRBJ1-1, with a tentative D call TRBD1 (6 bases). The germline V and J ends were trimmed by 7 bases and 3 bases, with 16 bases remaining between them. The CDR3 totals 14 residues. Germline V CDR1 and CDR2: SGHRS, YFSETQ. DNA of the CDR3: TGCGCCAGCTCACCCGGACAGTCCCACACTGAAGCTTTCTTT. This sequence encodes CASSPGQSHTEAFF.

This chain uses TRBV23-1 with TRBJ1-3; no clear D. TRBV23-1 is placed among ORFs of uncertain function. The CDR3 is 11 amino acids. Deletions cut 7 bases from V and 5 bases from J, with 6 bases between. The CDR3 protein is CASKNRNTIYF. The CDR3 bases are TGCGCCAGCAAAAACAGAAACACCATATATTTT.

V and J are TRBV4-1 and TRBJ2-1; weak D call: TRBD2 (6 bases). Germline V gene lookup returns CDR1 MGHRA and CDR2 YSYEKL. CDR3 size: 13 residues. The V gene lost 3 bases and the J gene lost 7 bases, with 10 bases spanning the gap. CDR3 in amino acids: CASSHLGGNEQFF. DNA for the CDR3: TGCGCCAGCAGCCACCTCGGGGGTAATGAGCAGTTCTTC.

The V call is TRBV6-5, the J call TRBJ2-3, with D hard to call. This CDR3 is 16 amino acids long. V lost 0 bases and J 1 base, leaving 11 bases between the germline ends. Germline V lookup: CDR1 MNHEY, CDR2 SVGAGI. The CDR3 bases are TGTGCCAGCAGTTACTCGCCGGGTGATGGCACAGATACGCAGTATTTT. It codes for CASSYSPGDGTDTQYF.